This TCR beta chain was captured by sequencing in a study of blood T cell repertoires in COVID-19. Across the whole study: Acute and convalescent COVID-19 samples came from the United States, Italy and Spain.

The method was immunoSEQ multiplex PCR; TCRdb's version includes in-frame clones alone and lacks a portion of them. The sample has tens of thousands of clones, around 88% seen once. Input material: peripheral blood. The clonotype comes from a human donor in a cohort sampled during active COVID-19.

The CDR3 nucleotides read TGTGCCAGCAGCTTAGGGACAGGGGGCCCCAACACTGAAGCTTTCTTT. This gives the protein CASSLGTGGPNTEAFF. V usage is TRBV11-1 and J usage is TRBJ1-1; TRBD1 agrees at 11 bases. The germline gives CDR1 SGHAT, CDR2 FQDESV (reference sequence). The CDR3 spans 16 residues. V shed 1 base and J 2 bases; nucleotides not matched to a gene: 3. The full variable domain, with the rest looked up from reference TRBV11-1 and TRBJ1-1, is EAEVAQSPRYKITEKSQAVAFWCDPISGHATLYWYRQILGQGPELLVQFQDESVVDDSQLPKDRFSAERLKGVDSTLKIQPAELGDSAMYLCASSLGTGGPNTEAFFGQGTRLTVV.